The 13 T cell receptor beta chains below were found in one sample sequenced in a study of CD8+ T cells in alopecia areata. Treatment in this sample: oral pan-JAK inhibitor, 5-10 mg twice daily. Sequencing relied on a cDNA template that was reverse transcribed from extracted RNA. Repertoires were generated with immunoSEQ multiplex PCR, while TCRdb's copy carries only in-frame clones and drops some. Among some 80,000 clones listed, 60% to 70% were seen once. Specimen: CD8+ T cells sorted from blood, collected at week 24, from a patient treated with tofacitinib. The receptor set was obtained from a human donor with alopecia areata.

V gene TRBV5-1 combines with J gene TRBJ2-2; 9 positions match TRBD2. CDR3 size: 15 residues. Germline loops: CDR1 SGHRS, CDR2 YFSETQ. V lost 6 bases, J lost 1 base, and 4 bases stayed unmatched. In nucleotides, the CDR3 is TGCGCCAGCAAACTAGCGGGTAGGAACACCGGGGAGCTGTTTTTT. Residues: CASKLAGRNTGELFF.

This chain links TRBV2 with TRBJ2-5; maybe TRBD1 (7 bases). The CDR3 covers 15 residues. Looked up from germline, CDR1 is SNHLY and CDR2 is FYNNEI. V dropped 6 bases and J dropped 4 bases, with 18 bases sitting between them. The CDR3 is CASRVTTGRSETQYF. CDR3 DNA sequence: TGTGCCAGCAGGGTAACGACAGGGAGGTCAGAGACCCAGTACTTC. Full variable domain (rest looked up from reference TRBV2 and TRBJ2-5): EPEVTQTPSHQVTQMGQEVILRCVPISNHLYFYWYRQILGQKVEFLVSFYNNEISEKSEIFDDQFSVERPDGSNFTLKIRSTKLEDSAMYFCASRVTTGRSETQYFGPGTRLLVL.

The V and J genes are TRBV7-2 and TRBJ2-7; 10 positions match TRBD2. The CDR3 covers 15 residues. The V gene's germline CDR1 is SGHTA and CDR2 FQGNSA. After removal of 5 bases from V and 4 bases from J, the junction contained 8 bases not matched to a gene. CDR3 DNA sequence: TGTGCCAGCAGCGAAGAGCGGGAGGGTTATTACGAGCAGTACTTC. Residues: CASSEEREGYYEQYF.

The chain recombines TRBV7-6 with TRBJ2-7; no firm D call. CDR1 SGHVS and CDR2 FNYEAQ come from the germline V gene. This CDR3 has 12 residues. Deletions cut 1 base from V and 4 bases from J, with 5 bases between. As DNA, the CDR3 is TGTGCCAGCAGCTTAGGAGTTTACGAGCAGTACTTC. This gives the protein CASSLGVYEQYF.

DNA of the CDR3: TGTGCCAGCAGTTTTGGGGCCAACGTCCTGACTTTC. Translated, it gives CASSFGANVLTF. The chain uses TRBV6-5 and TRBJ2-6; D unclear. CDR3 size: 12 residues. The V gene's germline CDR1 is MNHEY and CDR2 SVGAGI. With 4 bases removed from V and 3 bases from J, the gap between germline ends came to 1 base.

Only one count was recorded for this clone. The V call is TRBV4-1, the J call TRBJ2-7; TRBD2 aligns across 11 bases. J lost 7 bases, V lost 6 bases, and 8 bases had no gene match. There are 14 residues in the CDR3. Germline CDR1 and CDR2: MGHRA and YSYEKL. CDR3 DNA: TGCGCCAGCAGGATAGCGGGAGGGCCGGGTGAGCAGTACTTC. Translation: CASRIAGGPGEQYF.

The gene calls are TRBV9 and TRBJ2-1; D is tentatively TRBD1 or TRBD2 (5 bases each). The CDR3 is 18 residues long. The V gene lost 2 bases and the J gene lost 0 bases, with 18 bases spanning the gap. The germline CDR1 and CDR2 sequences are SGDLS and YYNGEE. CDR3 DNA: TGTGCCAGCAGCGTCACTGCCTTGGGGGTGAGCTCCTACAATGAGCAGTTCTTC. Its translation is CASSVTALGVSSYNEQFF.

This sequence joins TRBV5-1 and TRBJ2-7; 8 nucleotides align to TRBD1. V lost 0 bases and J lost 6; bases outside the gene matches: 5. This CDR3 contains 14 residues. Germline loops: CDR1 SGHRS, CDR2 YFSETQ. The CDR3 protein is CASSLEQGVVEQYF. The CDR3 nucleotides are TGCGCCAGCAGCTTGGAACAGGGGGTGGTCGAGCAGTACTTC. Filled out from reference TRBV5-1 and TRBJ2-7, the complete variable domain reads KAGVTQTPRYLIKTRGQQVTLSCSPISGHRSVSWYQQTPGQGLQFLFEYFSETQRNKGNFPGRFSGRQFSNSRSEMNVSTLELGDSALYLCASSLEQGVVEQYFGPGTRLTVT.

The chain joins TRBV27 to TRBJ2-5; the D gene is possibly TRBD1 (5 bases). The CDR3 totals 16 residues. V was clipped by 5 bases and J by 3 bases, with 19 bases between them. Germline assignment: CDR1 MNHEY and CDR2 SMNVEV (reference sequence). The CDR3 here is CASSPDRAASKETQYF. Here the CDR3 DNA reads TGTGCCAGCAGTCCTGACAGAGCCGCCTCCAAAGAGACCCAGTACTTC.

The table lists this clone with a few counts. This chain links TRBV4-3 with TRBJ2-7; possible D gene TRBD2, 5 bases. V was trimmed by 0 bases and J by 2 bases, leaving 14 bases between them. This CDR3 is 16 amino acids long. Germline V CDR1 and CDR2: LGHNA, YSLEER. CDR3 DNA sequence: TGCGCCAGCAGCCAAGATCGGGATTCCGGCGCCTACGAGCAGTACTTC. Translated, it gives CASSQDRDSGAYEQYF.

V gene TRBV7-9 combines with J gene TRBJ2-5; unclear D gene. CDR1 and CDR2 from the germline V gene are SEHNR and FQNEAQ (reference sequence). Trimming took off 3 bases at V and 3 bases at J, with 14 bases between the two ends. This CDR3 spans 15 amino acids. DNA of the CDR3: TGTGCCAGCAGCTTGTTTGACTTTTTCAAAGAGACCCAGTACTTC. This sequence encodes CASSLFDFFKETQYF.

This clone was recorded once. The CDR3 protein is CASSLHKAYGVNIQYF. DNA for the CDR3: TGTGCCAGCAGCTTACACAAGGCCTATGGGGTAAACATTCAGTACTTC. The rearrangement links TRBV7-2 to TRBJ2-4; no clear D gene. This CDR3 comprises 16 residues. Germline V gives CDR1 SGHTA, CDR2 FQGNSA. Trimming left V 2 bases short and J 6 bases short, with 17 bases between.

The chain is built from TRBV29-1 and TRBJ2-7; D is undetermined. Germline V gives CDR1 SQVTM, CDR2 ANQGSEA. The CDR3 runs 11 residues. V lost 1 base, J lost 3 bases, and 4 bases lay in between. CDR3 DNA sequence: TGCAGCGTTGAAGGCGGCTACGAGCAGTACTTC. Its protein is CSVEGGYEQYF.